This T cell receptor (beta chain) came from a study of shared clonotypes between healthy human individuals (dated by TCRdb to the early 2020s). Describing the broader study: The cohort comprised a couple of women and three men aged 18 to 49 years. Different laboratories and diverse techniques were used to prepare libraries and sequence TCR repertoires, to increase sequencing depth and limit assay-specific biases. For each donor, CD4 naive and CD4 memory were each given three plates, CD8 naive was given two plates, and CD8 memory was given one plate. The study deeply sequenced blood TCR repertoires of about five healthy adults to estimate repertoire size and the extent of clonotype sharing between individuals. Between about 0.9 and 9 billion PBMCs per donor were obtained by leukapheresis.

In regard to this clone: Its antigen is not yet known. No base qualities exist here, and no much larger clone lies one base off it. Other DNA sequences of this sample code for an identical CDR3.

The investigation overall reported the following: Pairwise subsampling led to the expectation that sequencing depth would affect the degree of clonotype sharing among donors. When four donors were compared, the shared fraction of clonotypes was about 5% for naive CD4, around 3.5% for naive CD8, roughly 2.5% for memory CD4, and around 0.37% for memory CD8. Higher generation probabilities were observed for clonotypes shared by all four sorted-subset donors than for non-shared clonotypes. Larger estimated clonotype richness was generally found for naive subsets than for memory subsets. Sampling was restricted to blood, and TCR repertoires in tissue are likely to differ from TCR repertoires in blood. Incomplete sequencing was indicated by rarefaction of sorted-subset datasets, despite the large sequencing depth. The genetic and exposure-history diversity represented was limited by the small number of donors.

Trimming accounts for 0 bases at V and 1 base at J, while the number of junction bases matched to no gene is 1. Looking up the germline V gene yields CDR1 SGDLS and CDR2 YYNGEE. There are 15 amino acids in the CDR3, from cysteine to phenylalanine inclusive. Only the CDR3 DNA is retained, 45 bases long and in frame from the first base. Donors were healthy HIV-negative adults with no recently reported acute infections or vaccinations. Every donor was a Caucasian adult living in Nashville, Tennessee, USA. CD4+ T cells were enriched by magnetic negative selection; naive cells were then positively selected on CD45RA, and the negative fraction formed the memory subset. After blood collection by leukapheresis, PBMCs were isolated using Ficoll-Histopaque density gradient centrifugation and then cryopreserved in the vapor phase of liquid nitrogen. Analytical flow cytometry was used to check the purity and quantity of each magnetically sorted T cell population. From each sorted fraction, genomic DNA was isolated and quantified by UV absorbance on a Nanodrop 2000c.

TCR CDR3 regions were amplified from genomic DNA by multiplex PCR using the deep immunoSEQ assay. Extracted genomic DNA from each cell subset was distributed evenly across all wells of several immunoSEQ 96-well plates, and each plate was treated as a replicate. For sorted subsets, each replicate PCR was loaded with 200 ng genomic DNA, equivalent to approximately 33,000 T cell genomes. Purified libraries were quantified with a Qubit 3.0 fluorometer, sized on a Bioanalyzer 2100, and re-quantified with the KAPA Library Quantification kit. Each immunoSEQ 96-well plate was sequenced on its own single-read 150-cycle Illumina NextSeq 550 flow cell. Per the original workflow: Because only junctional sequences without quality scores were contained in the immunoSEQ output, filtering matching that applied to full-length reads could not be performed. Sequences were annotated with PyIR, a Python wrapper for IgBLAST v1.9, using IMGT germline references to assign V/J genes and CDR3. Reads were filtered out if the reads had weak V/J assignments (E-value above 1e-6), no CDR3, stop codons, out-of-frame junctions, or ambiguous translated residues. V3J clonotypes were defined by identical inferred V gene, J gene, and CDR3 amino acid sequence. Percentage overlap between repertoires was calculated by dividing the number of shared unique clonotypes by the size of the smaller repertoire. Three approaches were used to assess repertoire richness: RTK rarefaction, the Chao1 estimator, and Recon v2.1 estimates of unobserved clonotypes. OLGA was used to compute generation probabilities for all TCRbeta clonotypes that the gDNA method yielded from a few donors. Held by TCRdb, this immuneACCESS table contains in-frame sequences only and omits some clones. Under half of the omission traces to an unresolved V gene where checked; the cause of the rest is unknown. The DNA gave D and trimming, while V, J and clone size come from that table. Counted in this sample were fewer than 1.6 million clones; approximately 98.5% of them appeared once. The ten biggest clones cover 0.36% of the sample.

Rearrangement joined TRBV9 to TRBJ2-5, and TRBD2 aligns with 9 junction nucleotides. Specimen: naive CD4+ T cells sorted from blood. Explained via the paper, the cell subset or site label denotes: CD45RA+ positively selected. The sequence derives from a man aged 25 to 40 in good health. The DNA is TGTGCCAGCAGCGTAGCTAGCGGGGTCCAAGAGACCCAGTACTTC. This encodes CASSVASGVQETQYF.